Listed below are T cell receptor beta chains from one sample, sequenced in a study of blood T cell repertoires in COVID-19. Profiling relied on immunoSEQ multiplex PCR, and the TCRdb table lists in-frame clones only, not all of them. Seen here are more than 90,000 clones, about nine tenths observed once, and the top ten hold approximately 8.7%. The sample consisted of peripheral blood. The receptors shown here come from an older man who had recovered from COVID-19. CDR3s include the opening cysteine and the closing phenylalanine or tryptophan. Each record gives: clone size, V gene, J gene, D gene, CDR3 DNA, CDR3 protein. A D gene is named only where the DNA matches it firmly. Size is stated for part of the rows, as once, few or many counts, or as a class when the clone is expanded.

abundance: .; v_gene: TRBV6-5; j_gene: TRBJ1-1; d_gene: .; CDR3nt: TGTGCCAGCAGTTTGGGACACCAGAACACTGAAGCTTTCTTT; CDR3aa: CASSLGHQNTEAFF
abundance: .; v_gene: TRBV5-1; j_gene: TRBJ2-1; d_gene: .; CDR3nt: TGCGCCAGCAGCACCCAGGGTCGGAATGAGCAGTTCTTC; CDR3aa: CASSTQGRNEQFF
abundance: once; v_gene: TRBV6-1; j_gene: TRBJ1-4; d_gene: TRBD1; CDR3nt: TGTGCCAGCAGTGTCAACGGACAGGTGGAGAATGAAAAACTGTTTTTT; CDR3aa: CASSVNGQVENEKLFF
abundance: .; v_gene: TRBV18; j_gene: TRBJ2-2; d_gene: TRBD1; CDR3nt: TGTGCCAGCTCCCCGAGGAGGACAGGGTTAGCCGGGGAGCTGTTTTTT; CDR3aa: CASSPRRTGLAGELFF
abundance: .; v_gene: TRBV28; j_gene: TRBJ2-7; d_gene: .; CDR3nt: TGTGCCAGCAGTACCCCTCAGGGGCGGAACGAGCAGTACTTC; CDR3aa: CASSTPQGRNEQYF
abundance: .; v_gene: TRBV29-1; j_gene: TRBJ2-7; d_gene: .; CDR3nt: TGCAGCGTAGGTGGGACACGGTTCTCCTACGAGCAGTACTTC; CDR3aa: CSVGGTRFSYEQYF
abundance: .; v_gene: TRBV18; j_gene: TRBJ2-7; d_gene: TRBD2; CDR3nt: TGTGCCAGCTCACCGCGACTAGCGCGGGGCCCCTTCGAGCAGTACTTC; CDR3aa: CASSPRLARGPFEQYF
abundance: .; v_gene: TRBV5-1; j_gene: TRBJ2-2; d_gene: TRBD2; CDR3nt: TGCGCCAGCAGCTCCCTTGCACTAGCGGGGGGGCGTACCGGGGAGCTGTTTTTT; CDR3aa: CASSSLALAGGRTGELFF
abundance: .; v_gene: TRBV28; j_gene: TRBJ2-5; d_gene: TRBD1; CDR3nt: TGTGCCAGCAGTCCAGGGGGCTTCATGGAGACCCAGTACTTC; CDR3aa: CASSPGGFMETQYF
abundance: .; v_gene: TRBV24-1; j_gene: TRBJ1-1; d_gene: TRBD1; CDR3nt: TGTGCCACCAGGGGACAGAAGAACACTGAAGCTTTCTTT; CDR3aa: CATRGQKNTEAFF
abundance: .; v_gene: TRBV30; j_gene: TRBJ1-1; d_gene: .; CDR3nt: TGTGCCTGGAGGGACAAGGGTTACACTGAAGCTTTCTTT; CDR3aa: CAWRDKGYTEAFF
abundance: .; v_gene: TRBV5-4; j_gene: TRBJ2-2; d_gene: .; CDR3nt: TGTGCCAGCAGCGGAAGATCGGGGAACACCGGGGAGCTGTTTTTT; CDR3aa: CASSGRSGNTGELFF
abundance: .; v_gene: TRBV6-5; j_gene: TRBJ1-2; d_gene: .; CDR3nt: TGTGCCAGCACGGACCGGGGGGGAGTCTATGGCTACACCTTC; CDR3aa: CASTDRGGVYGYTF
abundance: .; v_gene: TRBV7-2; j_gene: TRBJ2-6; d_gene: .; CDR3nt: TGTGCCAGCAGCCTTACTCTCTCTGGGGCCAACGTCCTGACTTTC; CDR3aa: CASSLTLSGANVLTF
abundance: .; v_gene: TRBV6-2/TRBV6-3; j_gene: TRBJ2-7; d_gene: .; CDR3nt: TGTGCCAGCAGTTACGGGAGCTCTAGGGGGAGCTCCTACGAGCAGTACTTC; CDR3aa: CASSYGSSRGSSYEQYF
abundance: .; v_gene: TRBV11-1; j_gene: TRBJ1-1; d_gene: .; CDR3nt: TGTGCCAGCAGCGCAGCCCAGGGTGGTGAAGCTTTCTTT; CDR3aa: CASSAAQGGEAFF
abundance: .; v_gene: TRBV18; j_gene: TRBJ2-2; d_gene: TRBD2; CDR3nt: TGTGCCAGCTCACCCCCGACTAGCGGGAGGGCCGCCGGGGAGCTGTTTTTT; CDR3aa: CASSPPTSGRAAGELFF
abundance: .; v_gene: TRBV9; j_gene: TRBJ2-5; d_gene: .; CDR3nt: TGTGCCAGCAGCACCAGACCGCAGGGAGAGACCCAGTACTTC; CDR3aa: CASSTRPQGETQYF
abundance: .; v_gene: TRBV30; j_gene: TRBJ2-7; d_gene: .; CDR3nt: TGTGCCTGGAGTACTAGTCTCTACGAGCAGTACTTC; CDR3aa: CAWSTSLYEQYF
abundance: .; v_gene: TRBV4-2; j_gene: TRBJ2-1; d_gene: TRBD2; CDR3nt: TGTGCCAGCAGCCAGACACTAGCGGGGGAATACAATGAGCAGTTCTTC; CDR3aa: CASSQTLAGEYNEQFF
abundance: few; v_gene: TRBV5-1; j_gene: TRBJ2-1; d_gene: TRBD2; CDR3nt: TGCGCCAGCAGCTTGGTCACTAGTCCGGGGGGTGAGCAGTTCTTC; CDR3aa: CASSLVTSPGGEQFF
abundance: .; v_gene: TRBV11-2; j_gene: TRBJ2-1; d_gene: TRBD2; CDR3nt: TGTGCCAGCAGCTTCCCAGTAGCGGGAGGGGGGTACAAGAATGAGCAGTTCTTC; CDR3aa: CASSFPVAGGGYKNEQFF
abundance: many; v_gene: TRBV25-1; j_gene: TRBJ2-1; d_gene: .; CDR3nt: TGTGCCAGCAGTGGACAGAACTCCTACAATGAGCAGTTCTTC; CDR3aa: CASSGQNSYNEQFF
abundance: .; v_gene: TRBV18; j_gene: TRBJ2-1; d_gene: TRBD2; CDR3nt: TGTGCCAGCTCATCCGGGGGACTAGCGGGGGCTGATGAGCAGTTCTTC; CDR3aa: CASSSGGLAGADEQFF
abundance: .; v_gene: TRBV30; j_gene: TRBJ1-5; d_gene: .; CDR3nt: TGTGCCTGGAGTGGGGTCGGGGGACCCAATCAGCCCCAGCATTTT; CDR3aa: CAWSGVGGPNQPQHF
abundance: .; v_gene: TRBV5-5; j_gene: TRBJ2-7; d_gene: TRBD1; CDR3nt: TGTGCCAGCAGCCCTAGGACAGGTGAATACGAGCAGTACTTC; CDR3aa: CASSPRTGEYEQYF